The clone carrying this T cell receptor (beta chain) was detected only a few times. Its cognate antigen is unknown. The sample is drawn from a study of beta chain features in type 1 diabetes. Sequencing targeted expressed TCRB transcripts, as all isolated RNA had been reverse transcribed. The table came from immunoSEQ multiplex PCR; TCRdb's copy has only in-frame clones and leaves some out. This table holds 500,000 to 850,000 clones, around 15% found once. Study-level results: VDJ junctions from type 1 diabetes patients carried fewer insertions and larger deletions. Researchers report that Type 1 diabetes patients had moderately but significantly shorter TCRB CDR3s across all four CD4+ subsets.

CDR1 and CDR2 from the germline V gene are LGHNA and YSLEER. CDR3 length: 17 residues. Trimming cost V 0 bases and J 9 bases, with 18 bases left between them. This chain connects TRBV4-3 to TRBJ1-6; maybe TRBD1 (6 bases). The sequenced sample was naive CD4+ T cells from blood. The TCR sequence derives from a young man with type 1 diabetes. The CDR3 is CASSQEAGARKGSPLHF. The DNA of the CDR3 is TGCGCCAGCAGCCAAGAGGCGGGGGCGCGTAAGGGTTCACCCCTCCACTTT.